One and the same sample provided the 27 T cell receptor beta chains below, sequenced in a study of monozygotic twins with inflammatory bowel disease. TCRdb processed the 5' RACE reads again and assigns one entry to each CDR3 protein, with no DNA. This table holds 70,000 to 95,000 distinct CDR3 sequences. Sequencing was performed on blood. The receptors were gathered from a human donor with ulcerative colitis or Crohn's disease, or a healthy co-twin of an affected twin (not recorded which).

J is TRBJ2-7 and V is TRBV5-4; absent DNA, TCRdb's TRBD2 call cannot be checked. Looked up from germline, CDR1 is SGHNT and CDR2 is YYREEE (reference sequence). The CDR3 sequence is 14 residues long. CDR3 residues: CASSNPGLSYEQYF.

This chain uses TRBV5-5 with TRBJ1-1; TCRdb designates TRBD1, a call that cannot be tested without DNA. This CDR3 spans 16 amino acids. CDR1 and CDR2 from the germline V gene are SGHKS and YYEKEE (reference sequence). CDR3 region: CASSLEWGSKGTEAFF.

This sequence joins TRBV18 and TRBJ2-5; TCRdb returns TRBD2, unconfirmable since there is no DNA. The germline V gene encodes CDR1 KGHSH and CDR2 LQKENI. This CDR3 is 15 amino acids long. The CDR3 loop reads CASSPRNEGKETQYF. Variable domain in full (rest from reference TRBV18 and TRBJ2-5): NAGVMQNPRHLVRRRGQEARLRCSPMKGHSHVYWYRQLPEEGLKFMVYLQKENIIDESGMPKERFSAEFPKEGPSILRIQQVVRGDSAAYFCASSPRNEGKETQYFGPGTRLLVL.

The chain couples TRBV3-1 to TRBJ1-1; TCRdb indicates TRBD1, and absent DNA this call remains unverified. CDR1 is LGHDT, CDR2 YNNKEL, per germline (reference sequence). CDR3 length: 14 amino acids. The CDR3 sequence is CASSQRTGQTEAFF.

The V gene is TRBV6-5, the J gene TRBJ1-1. The CDR3 has 13 amino acids. CDR1 is MNHEY, CDR2 SVGAGI, per germline. Here the CDR3 reads CASSPTLNTEAFF.

The V gene is TRBV20-1, the J gene TRBJ2-1; TCRdb lists TRBD1, though no DNA is available to test this call. CDR1 DFQATT and CDR2 SNEGSKA come from the germline V gene (reference sequence). The CDR3 loop spans 14 amino acids. The CDR3 spells CSASRGGPINEQFF.

V gene TRBV3-1 combines with J gene TRBJ1-6. Germline CDR1 and CDR2: LGHDT and YNNKEL (reference sequence). The CDR3 loop spans 12 amino acids. Here the CDR3 reads CASSQYNSPLHF.

The gene calls are TRBV2 and TRBJ2-2; TCRdb names TRBD1, which stays unverified in the absence of DNA. This CDR3 has 16 amino acids. The V gene's germline CDR1 is SNHLY and CDR2 FYNNEI. This chain's CDR3 is CASSVMGQGTAGELFF.

V usage is TRBV7-9 and J usage is TRBJ2-7; TCRdb's D call of TRBD1 is untestable without DNA. Germline-derived CDR1 and CDR2 are SEHNR and FQNEAQ (reference sequence). CDR3 length equals 15 residues. CDR3 sequence: CASSLGTGDSYEQYF. The full variable domain, rest sourced from reference TRBV7-9 and TRBJ2-7, is DTGVSQNPRHKITKRGQNVTFRCDPISEHNRLYWYRQTLGQGPEFLTYFQNEAQLEKSRLLSDRFSAERPKGSFSTLEIQRTEQGDSAMYLCASSLGTGDSYEQYFGPGTRLTVT.

The rearrangement joins TRBV7-6 to TRBJ1-1; TCRdb returns TRBD1, unconfirmable since there is no DNA. Germline V CDR1 and CDR2: SGHVS, FNYEAQ. This CDR3 spans 18 amino acids. The CDR3 spells CASSLDPGQVWVDTEAFF.

The rearrangement joins TRBV5-1 to TRBJ1-6; TCRdb outputs TRBD1, but without DNA this stays unchecked. The CDR3 extends over 15 amino acids. Germline V lookup: CDR1 SGHRS, CDR2 YFSETQ. The CDR3 sequence: CASSWIQGGNSPLHF.

This chain links TRBV7-3 with TRBJ2-3; the TCRdb call, TRBD1, lacks DNA for checking. CDR3 length: 13 amino acids. Germline values: CDR1 SGHTA, CDR2 FQGTGA. The CDR3 sequence is CASSFSGRGTQYF.

V gene TRBV7-9 combines with J gene TRBJ2-2; TCRdb's D gene call, TRBD1, goes unchecked for lack of DNA. In germline, CDR1 is SEHNR, CDR2 FQNEAQ (reference sequence). This CDR3 is 13 amino acids long. The CDR3 spells CASSSGWFGELFF.

J is TRBJ1-1 and V is TRBV19; checking the TCRdb D call of TRBD1 is not possible without DNA. CDR1 and CDR2 (germline): LNHDA, SQIVND (reference sequence). The CDR3 runs 14 residues. CDR3 sequence reads: CASSIVGVNTEAFF.

The rearrangement uses TRBV3-1 and TRBJ2-5; TCRdb picks TRBD1, but there is no DNA to check that call. Germline loops: CDR1 LGHDT, CDR2 YNNKEL (reference sequence). The CDR3 length is 14 residues. The CDR3 sequence is CASRSDRGWETQYF.

The chain links TRBV7-6 to TRBJ2-5. The V gene's germline CDR1 is SGHVS and CDR2 FNYEAQ. CDR3 size: 12 residues. The CDR3 region is CASSLAAETQYF.

The genes are TRBV5-1 and TRBJ2-5; the D call from TCRdb, TRBD1, cannot be confirmed without DNA. CDR3 length equals 16 residues. Germline V gene lookup returns CDR1 SGHRS and CDR2 YFSETQ. This chain's CDR3 is CASSLGAPSKGETQYF.

The chain uses TRBV25-1 and TRBJ1-1; TCRdb proposes TRBD1, but this gene call is untestable without DNA. Germline V gene sequence: CDR1 MGHDK, CDR2 SYGVNS. There are 13 residues in the CDR3. CDR3 amino acids: CASTGIGTGEAFF.

CDR3 loop: CASTRQGTDTQYF. The V call is TRBV5-8, the J call TRBJ2-3; TCRdb lists TRBD1, though no DNA is available to test this call. The CDR3 runs 13 residues. CDR1 and CDR2 from the germline V gene are SGHTS and YDEGEE.

The chain uses TRBV20-1 and TRBJ2-5; TCRdb proposes TRBD1, but this gene call is untestable without DNA. The germline CDR1 and CDR2 sequences are DFQATT and SNEGSKA (reference sequence). The length of the CDR3 is 12 residues. CDR3 amino acids: CSATQDQETQYF.

The chain combines TRBV5-1 with TRBJ1-1; absent DNA, TCRdb's TRBD1 call cannot be checked. Germline V gene data show CDR1 as SGHRS and CDR2 as YFSETQ. The CDR3 contains 14 residues. CDR3 sequence reads: CASSSGDAGTEAFF.

The chain links TRBV2 to TRBJ1-1; lacking DNA, the TRBD1 call made by TCRdb goes unchecked. Germline CDR1 and CDR2: SNHLY and FYNNEI. This CDR3 is built from 13 residues. CDR3 amino acids: CASNGQENTEAFF. The full variable domain, its missing parts supplied by reference TRBV2 and TRBJ1-1, is EPEVTQTPSHQVTQMGQEVILRCVPISNHLYFYWYRQILGQKVEFLVSFYNNEISEKSEIFDDQFSVERPDGSNFTLKIRSTKLEDSAMYFCASNGQENTEAFFGQGTRLTVV.

The chain has TRBV18 and TRBJ1-3. Germline V gene lookup returns CDR1 KGHSH and CDR2 LQKENI. This CDR3 region has 15 residues. This chain's CDR3 is CASSPPSTDGNTIYF.

This chain uses TRBV5-6 with TRBJ2-7; the D call of TRBD1 rests on TCRdb alone, since no DNA is present to check it. There are 14 residues in the CDR3. In germline, CDR1 is SGHDT, CDR2 YYEEEE. The CDR3 reads CASSFQGARYEQYF. The entire variable domain, with the rest obtained from reference TRBV5-6 and TRBJ2-7, is as follows: DAGVTQSPTHLIKTRGQQVTLRCSPKSGHDTVSWYQQALGQGPQFIFQYYEEEERQRGNFPDRFSGHQFPNYSSELNVNALLLGDSALYLCASSFQGARYEQYFGPGTRLTVT.

The J gene is TRBJ1-5, the V gene TRBV5-1; the TCRdb call, TRBD1, lacks DNA for checking. Germline V lookup: CDR1 SGHRS, CDR2 YFSETQ. This CDR3 has 13 residues. The CDR3 spells CASSFSGTQPQHF.

CDR3 protein: CASSYDRARSEAFF. This chain connects TRBV6-6 to TRBJ1-1; the D call from TCRdb, TRBD1, cannot be confirmed without DNA. The CDR3 spans 14 residues. Germline lookup yields CDR1 MNHNY and CDR2 SVGAGI (reference sequence).

V is TRBV20-1 and J is TRBJ2-3; TCRdb gives TRBD2 as the D gene, but with no DNA this cannot be confirmed. From germline, CDR1 is DFQATT and CDR2 SNEGSKA (reference sequence). The CDR3 runs to 13 residues. CDR3 loop: CSARAGGPDTQYF.